These T cell receptor beta chains were read from a single sample in a study of CD8+CD57+ T cells in acquired aplastic anemia. TCRdb redid the calling of the reads with MiXCR, one entry per CDR3 protein. The table records around 170,000 distinct CDR3 sequences, under 55% of them present only once. Sequencing input: sorted CD4+, CD8+, or CD8+CD57+ T cells (not recorded which) from PBMCs. The receptors come from a human donor with aplastic anemia. The CDR3 runs from the conserved cysteine through the conserved F or W. Each record gives: CDR3 protein, V gene.

CDR3 protein: CASSLLYGYTF; V gene: TRBV7-2
CDR3 protein: CATSTPDNYHGELFF; V gene: TRBV24-1
CDR3 protein: CSAEHLGQEHSPLHF; V gene: TRBV20-1
CDR3 protein: CASSQQVGGWNEQFF; V gene: TRBV4-2
CDR3 protein: CSVDPQGARGYTF; V gene: TRBV29-1
CDR3 protein: CSASLGKEAFF; V gene: TRBV20-1
CDR3 protein: CASSVGGLKETQYF; V gene: TRBV2
CDR3 protein: CSVGTLTGTGFGYTF; V gene: TRBV29-1
CDR3 protein: CASVHGKWRDTEAFF; V gene: TRBV6-1
CDR3 protein: CASSFSSGGEAFF; V gene: TRBV7-9
CDR3 protein: CSAGQGGTEAFF; V gene: TRBV29-1
CDR3 protein: CASSLDGRVAEGYTF; V gene: TRBV5-6
CDR3 protein: CASSSNPGGLAGINTGELFF; V gene: TRBV7-1
CDR3 protein: CAISSGYGYTF; V gene: TRBV10-3